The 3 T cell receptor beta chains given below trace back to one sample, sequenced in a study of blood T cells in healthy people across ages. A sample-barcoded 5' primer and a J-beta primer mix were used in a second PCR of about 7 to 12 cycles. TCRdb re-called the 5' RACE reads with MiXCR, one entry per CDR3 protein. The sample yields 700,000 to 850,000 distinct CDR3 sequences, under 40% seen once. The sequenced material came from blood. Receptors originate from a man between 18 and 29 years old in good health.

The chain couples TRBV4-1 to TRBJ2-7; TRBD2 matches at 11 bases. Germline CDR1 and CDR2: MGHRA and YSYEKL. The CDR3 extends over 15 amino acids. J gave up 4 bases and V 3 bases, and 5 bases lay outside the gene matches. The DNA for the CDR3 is TGCGCCAGCAGCCAGTTGACTAGCGGGACATACGAGCAGTACTTC. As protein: CASSQLTSGTYEQYF.

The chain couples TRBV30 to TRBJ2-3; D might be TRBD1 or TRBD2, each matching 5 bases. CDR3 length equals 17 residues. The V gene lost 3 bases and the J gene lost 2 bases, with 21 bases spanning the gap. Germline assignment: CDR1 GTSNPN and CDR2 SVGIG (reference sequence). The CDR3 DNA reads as TGTGCCTGGAGGGGGGTGACCAGACCCTTAAACACAGATACGCAGTATTTT. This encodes CAWRGVTRPLNTDTQYF.

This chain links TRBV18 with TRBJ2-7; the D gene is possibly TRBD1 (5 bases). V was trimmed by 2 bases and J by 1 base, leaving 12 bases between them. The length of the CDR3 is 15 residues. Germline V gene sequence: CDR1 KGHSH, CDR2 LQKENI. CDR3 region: CASSPRARESYEQYF. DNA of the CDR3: TGTGCCAGCTCACCAAGGGCCAGGGAATCCTACGAGCAGTACTTC.